The 26 T cell receptor beta chains below were found in one sample sequenced in a study of identical twins (TCRdb year 2016). The protocol used for the library was 5' RACE. These reads were obtained on an Illumina HiSeq 2000. TCRdb passed the public sequencing reads through fastp at Q25 and MiXCR, retaining productive beta sequences. All rows with the same CDR3 protein become a single entry with the most common DNA and genes. Here the sample has approximately 590,000 distinct CDR3 sequences; around 9.6% occur a single time. The ten most abundant clones make up under 3.5% of the sample. This sample also belongs to another study, concerning yellow fever vaccine responses in identical twins.

Sequencing used PBMCs. The origin of the receptors is a woman aged 18-29 years in good health.

The V and J genes are TRBV20-1 and TRBJ2-7; 12 bases agree with TRBD2. The CDR3 is 12 residues long. Germline CDR1 is DFQATT and CDR2 is SNEGSKA (reference sequence). J lost 6 bases, V lost 6 bases, and 3 bases had no gene match. CDR3 nucleotide sequence: TGCAGTGCCGGACTAGCGGGAACCGAGCAGTACTTC. Amino acid sequence: CSAGLAGTEQYF.

This clonotype was detected a few times. The V gene is TRBV10-3, the J gene TRBJ2-3; perhaps TRBD1 as D (5 bases). Germline CDR1 is ENHRY and CDR2 is SYGVKD. This CDR3 spans 12 amino acids. V was cut by 4 bases and J by 5 bases, with 7 bases left in between. CDR3 DNA sequence: TGTGCCATCAGTGGGCAGGGAGATACGCAGTATTTT. Translation gives CAISGQGDTQYF.

V and J are TRBV7-9 and TRBJ2-6; a weak D match, TRBD1 (6 bases). Trimming pared 4 bases from V and 0 bases from J, leaving 10 bases between. This CDR3 region has 16 residues. CDR1 is SEHNR, CDR2 FQNEAQ, per germline (reference sequence). Here the CDR3 reads CASSSRGISGANVLTF. The CDR3 coding sequence is TGTGCCAGCAGCTCAAGGGGGATCTCTGGGGCCAACGTCCTGACTTTC.

This clonotype has at least ten counts. The rearrangement links TRBV30 to TRBJ2-1, with TRBD2 matching 11 bases. CDR3 length: 13 residues. Per germline, CDR1 GTSNPN and CDR2 SVGIG (reference sequence). Unmatched junction bases numbered 3, after V lost 7 bases and J lost 4 bases. Written as DNA, the CDR3 is TGTGCCTTTAGACTAGCGGGGTACAATGAGCAGTTCTTC. Translating gives CAFRLAGYNEQFF.

The chain has TRBV5-5 and TRBJ2-7; 10 bases align to TRBD2. CDR3 length equals 15 residues. Germline lookup yields CDR1 SGHKS and CDR2 YYEKEE (reference sequence). Trimming took 1 base from V and 2 from J; bases not matched to a gene: 3. The CDR3, as DNA: TGTGCCAGCAGCTTGACTAGCGGGACCACCTACGAGCAGTACTTC. Its protein product is CASSLTSGTTYEQYF.

A word on this clonotype: Just one base apart from a much larger clone, this may be a read error. The V gene is TRBV20-1, the J gene TRBJ2-7; a possible D gene is TRBD2 (5 bases). This CDR3 comprises 14 residues. The germline V gene encodes CDR1 DFQATT and CDR2 SNEGSKA (reference sequence). V was clipped by 3 bases and J by 5 bases, with 17 bases between them. DNA for the CDR3: TGCAGTGCTAGTGCCGACTATGGTGTTCACGAGCAGTACTTC. The encoded protein is CSASADYGVHEQYF.

At least ten counts were recorded for this clonotype. V gene TRBV6-1 combines with J gene TRBJ2-1; TRBD1 aligns across 9 bases. The CDR3 has 14 amino acids. Germline values: CDR1 MNHNS, CDR2 SASEGT. Trimming cost V 4 bases and J 4 bases; bases outside gene matches: 2. DNA for the CDR3: TGTGCCAGCAGTGGGGGACAGGGATACAATGAGCAGTTCTTC. As protein: CASSGGQGYNEQFF.

There are a few counts of this clonotype. Compared with germline, one end of the junction differs, possibly owing to a read error. The V gene is TRBV7-7, the J gene TRBJ2-2; D remains unclear. CDR3 length: 12 amino acids. Germline loops: CDR1 SSHAT, CDR2 FNYEAQ (reference sequence). The CDR3 sequence is CASSIGSGELFF. CDR3 coding DNA: TGTGCTAGCAGCATTGGTTCCGGGGAGCTGTTTTTT.

There are many counts of this clonotype. The chain recombines TRBV12-3 or TRBV12-4 with TRBJ2-7; 9 nucleotides align to TRBD2. The J segment lost 1 base and the V segment lost 4 bases, leaving 5 bases of the junction unmatched. CDR3 length equals 15 residues. CDR3 nucleotides: TGTGCCAGCAGTTCCATAGCGGGAGCATCCTACGAGCAGTACTTC. Its translation is CASSSIAGASYEQYF.

In its sample, this clonotype was seen many times. This chain uses TRBV6-2 or TRBV6-3 with TRBJ1-4; D is ambiguous. This CDR3 has 14 amino acids. V was clipped by 5 bases and J by 0 bases, with 7 bases between them. Germline CDR1 MNHEY, CDR2 SVGEGT. The CDR3: CASSPTATNEKLFF. CDR3 coding DNA: TGTGCCAGCAGTCCAACTGCAACTAATGAAAAACTGTTTTTT.

The genes are TRBV2 and TRBJ2-5; the D gene is possibly TRBD2 (6 bases). The germline V gene encodes CDR1 SNHLY and CDR2 FYNNEI. The ends were cut back, 10 bases at V and 5 bases at J, with 20 bases in the middle. CDR3 length equals 14 residues. CDR3 amino acids: CATLPDGGRETQYF. The CDR3 DNA reads TGTGCCACTCTCCCCGACGGGGGTCGGGAGACCCAGTACTTC.

This clonotype was observed a handful of times. The gene calls are TRBV7-8 and TRBJ2-5; D is unclear. The CDR3 extends over 15 amino acids. The V end lost 1 base, the J end lost 5 bases, and 14 bases lay between the germline ends. Germline CDR1 SGHVS, CDR2 FQNEAQ. CDR3 sequence: CASSLVWGVGETQYF. The CDR3 region has the DNA TGTGCCAGCAGCTTAGTTTGGGGTGTCGGGGAGACCCAGTACTTC.

This clonotype was counted only a few times. The chain links TRBV11-2 to TRBJ2-1; no clear D gene. There are 13 residues in the CDR3. The germline CDR1 and CDR2 sequences are SGHAT and FQNNGV. The V end lost 3 bases, the J end lost 8 bases, and 11 bases lay between the germline ends. The DNA for the CDR3 is TGTGCCAGCAGCTTCGCGCGCACTGATGAGCAGTTCTTC. Translated: CASSFARTDEQFF. The variable domain in full, with the rest retrieved from reference TRBV11-2 and TRBJ2-1, is EAGVAQSPRYKIIEKRQSVAFWCNPISGHATLYWYQQILGQGPKLLIQFQNNGVVDDSQLPKDRFSAERLKGVDSTLKIQPAKLEDSAVYLCASSFARTDEQFFGPGTRLTVL.

In nucleotides, the CDR3 is TGCGCCAGCAGCCCCCACCCGAGCTCACCGCAGTTCTTC. Translation: CASSPHPSSPQFF. The rearrangement links TRBV5-1 to TRBJ2-1; D unclear. The germline V gene encodes CDR1 SGHRS and CDR2 YFSETQ. V was cut by 4 bases and J by 12 bases, with 17 bases left in between. The CDR3 has 13 residues.

This clonotype was seen many times. J is TRBJ2-2 and V is TRBV5-1, with no clear D. The germline V and J ends were trimmed by 6 bases and 6 bases, with 9 bases remaining between them. This CDR3 spans 12 amino acids. The germline V gene encodes CDR1 SGHRS and CDR2 YFSETQ. CDR3 loop: CASTLGAGELFF. In DNA, the CDR3 is TGCGCCAGCACCCTTGGTGCCGGGGAGCTGTTTTTT.

This clonotype was seen repeatedly, ten times or more. The gene calls are TRBV7-9 and TRBJ2-1, with 10 bases that match TRBD1. CDR3 size: 15 residues. The germline gives CDR1 SEHNR, CDR2 FQNEAQ (reference sequence). Germline trimming cut 5 bases from V and 4 bases from J; bases unmatched to any gene: 5. The CDR3 sequence: CASSVLGQGYNEQFF. The DNA for the CDR3 is TGTGCCAGCAGCGTACTGGGACAGGGGTACAATGAGCAGTTCTTC. The variable domain in full, completed from reference TRBV7-9 and TRBJ2-1, reads DTGVSQNPRHKITKRGQNVTFRCDPISEHNRLYWYRQTLGQGPEFLTYFQNEAQLEKSRLLSDRFSAERPKGSFSTLEIQRTEQGDSAMYLCASSVLGQGYNEQFFGPGTRLTVL.

There are a few counts of this clonotype. The chain employs TRBV20-1 and TRBJ2-7; TRBD2 matches 8 bases. Trimming removed 5 bases from V and 5 bases from J; junction bases left unmatched: 14. Germline assignment: CDR1 DFQATT and CDR2 SNEGSKA (reference sequence). CDR3 size: 15 residues. The CDR3 spells CSAPIPGTSSHEQYF. For the CDR3, the DNA is TGCAGTGCTCCTATTCCCGGGACTAGTTCCCACGAGCAGTACTTC.

This clonotype was picked up a small number of times. The chain carries TRBV6-2 or TRBV6-3 and TRBJ2-2, with no clear D. In germline, CDR1 is MNHEY, CDR2 SVGEGT. V was trimmed by 5 bases and J by 4 bases, leaving 11 bases between them. The CDR3 is 14 residues long. The CDR3, as DNA: TGTGCCAGCAGTGTCTTCGTGGGCACCGGGGAGCTGTTTTTT. It yields the protein CASSVFVGTGELFF.

This clonotype was observed many times. The genes are TRBV10-3 and TRBJ2-1; 10 bases agree with TRBD2. Per the germline V gene, CDR1 is ENHRY and CDR2 is SYGVKD. The V and J ends lost 10 bases and 7 bases, in that order; junction bases with no gene match: 4. This CDR3 region has 12 residues. The CDR3 protein is CATGLAENEQFF. The CDR3 bases are TGTGCCACCGGACTAGCGGAGAATGAGCAGTTCTTC.

This clonotype was seen a few times. The V and J genes are TRBV4-1 and TRBJ2-7; D is possibly TRBD2 (6 bases). From germline, CDR1 is MGHRA and CDR2 YSYEKL. V was pared by 3 bases and J by 3 bases, with 18 bases between. This CDR3 has 16 amino acids. The CDR3 bases are TGCGCCAGCAGCCATCAGGCGGACTACCCTTTCTACGAGCAGTACTTC. It yields the protein CASSHQADYPFYEQYF.

This clonotype has more than one count but fewer than ten. J is TRBJ1-1 and V is TRBV5-5; a weak D match, TRBD1 (5 bases). Germline CDR1 reads SGHKS; CDR2 reads YYEKEE (reference sequence). The CDR3 is 16 residues long. Trimming removed 2 bases at V and 4 bases at J, with 18 bases between. This CDR3 is CASSFLGGTSATEAFF. The DNA for the CDR3 is TGTGCCAGCAGCTTCCTTGGTGGGACTTCTGCCACTGAAGCTTTCTTT.

The chain couples TRBV2 to TRBJ2-5, with 7 nucleotides matching TRBD2. This CDR3 has 15 residues. V shed 5 bases and J 1 base; nucleotides not matched to a gene: 7. Germline V gene lookup returns CDR1 SNHLY and CDR2 FYNNEI. The CDR3 here is CASSIMRERQETQYF. CDR3 coding DNA: TGTGCCAGCAGTATAATGCGGGAGCGCCAAGAGACCCAGTACTTC. The full variable domain, with the rest looked up from reference TRBV2 and TRBJ2-5, is EPEVTQTPSHQVTQMGQEVILRCVPISNHLYFYWYRQILGQKVEFLVSFYNNEISEKSEIFDDQFSVERPDGSNFTLKIRSTKLEDSAMYFCASSIMRERQETQYFGPGTRLLVL.

Of note for this clonotype: Possible read error: a much larger clone is one base away. The genes are TRBV24-1 and TRBJ2-3; D unresolved. The germline V gene encodes CDR1 KGHDR and CDR2 SFDVKD. The CDR3 covers 13 residues. V was trimmed by 6 bases and J by 4 bases, leaving 10 bases between them. The CDR3 nucleotides read TGTGCCACCAGTAATAGTTCATCAGATACGCAGTATTTT. This codes for CATSNSSSDTQYF.

This clonotype was seen many times. V is TRBV6-1 and J is TRBJ2-1; maybe TRBD1 (6 bases). In germline, CDR1 is MNHNS, CDR2 SASEGT. Trimming left V 8 bases short and J 3 bases short, with 11 bases between. This CDR3 spans 13 amino acids. CDR3 sequence reads: CASGDTNYNEQFF. CDR3 bases: TGTGCCAGCGGGGACACAAACTACAATGAGCAGTTCTTC.

This clonotype was seen a handful of times. The chain couples TRBV4-1 to TRBJ2-5, with 8 bases lining up with TRBD1. Losses at the gene ends were 3 bases for V and 7 bases for J; bases not matched to a gene: 10. The CDR3 totals 15 residues. CDR1 is MGHRA, CDR2 YSYEKL, per germline. The CDR3 sequence: CASSHPGQGEATQYF. CDR3 nucleotide sequence: TGCGCCAGCAGCCACCCTGGACAGGGCGAAGCGACCCAGTACTTC.

The table lists this clonotype with many counts. The genes are TRBV5-1 and TRBJ2-2; either TRBD1 or TRBD2 may supply D (5 bases each). Trimming removed 2 bases from V and 4 bases from J, with 15 bases in between. CDR1 is SGHRS, CDR2 YFSETQ, per germline. The CDR3 spans 16 residues. The CDR3 loop reads CASSFGVRGTTGELFF. The CDR3, as DNA: TGCGCCAGCAGCTTTGGGGTGAGGGGAACCACCGGGGAGCTGTTTTTT.